This T cell receptor (beta chain) originates from a study of blood T cell repertoires in COVID-19. Study background: The study drew acute and convalescent COVID-19 samples from the United States, Italy and Spain. The analysed material was cDNA or gDNA that came from T cells, B-cell-depleted T cells, or PBMCs.

Authors' analysis steps: The assay estimated nucleated cells by amplifying reference gene primers. The protocol was immunoSEQ multiplex PCR, while the TCRdb copy is restricted to in-frame clones and leaves out a portion. V, J and clone size reflect that table, while D and trimming were determined from the DNA. The table lists more than 30,000 clones, around 90% of them singletons. Germline assignment: CDR1 MNHEY and CDR2 SVGAGI. The CDR3 totals 12 residues. Trimming shortened V by 5 bases and J by 6 bases, and 10 bases separated the two germline ends. Material for sequencing was peripheral blood. The TCR originated in a man aged 55 to 70 with active COVID-19. V and J are TRBV6-5 and TRBJ1-2, with unresolved D. In nucleotides, the CDR3 is TGTGCCAGCAGTATGCCGGTTAATGGCTACACCTTC. Amino acid sequence: CASSMPVNGYTF.